This TCR beta chain was identified in a study of cytomegalovirus exposure and HLA in healthy donors. Germline loops: CDR1 SGHTA, CDR2 FQGNSA. This CDR3 has 13 amino acids. V lost 5 bases, J lost 2 bases, and 9 bases lay in between. Healthy bone marrow donors made up the cohort. The PCR made use of 60 Vbeta and 13 Jbeta primers. The authors' processing: In a later analysis, 10 million to 11 million of 65 million to 80 million unique beta chains occurred in at least two donors. The protocol was immunoSEQ multiplex PCR, while the TCRdb copy is restricted to in-frame clones and leaves out a portion. Clone size and the V and J calls come from that table; the DNA yielded D and trimming. The table has 110,000 or so clones, around 73% seen once; the top ten hold approximately 5%. This clone was seen a handful of times. Its antigen is unidentified. Broader study findings: In a later analysis, across HLA loci, associated TCR counts were highest for DRB1, lowest for HLA-C.

The sequenced sample was PBMCs. The chain is built from TRBV7-2 and TRBJ1-1; D is perhaps TRBD1 (5 bases). The origin of this receptor is a woman aged 25 to 39 in good health and CMV-seropositive. In nucleotides, the CDR3 is TGTGCCAGCAGCCGACAGAGTAACACTGAAGCTTTCTTT. It is translated as CASSRQSNTEAFF.